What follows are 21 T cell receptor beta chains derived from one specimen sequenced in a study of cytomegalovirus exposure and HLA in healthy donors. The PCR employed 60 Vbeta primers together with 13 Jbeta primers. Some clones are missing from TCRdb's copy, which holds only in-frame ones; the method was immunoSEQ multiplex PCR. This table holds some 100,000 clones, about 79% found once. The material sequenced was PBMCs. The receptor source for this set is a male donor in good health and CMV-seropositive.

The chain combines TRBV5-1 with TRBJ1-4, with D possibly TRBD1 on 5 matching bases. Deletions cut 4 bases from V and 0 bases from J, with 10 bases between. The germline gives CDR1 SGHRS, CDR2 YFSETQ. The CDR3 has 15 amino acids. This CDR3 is CASSPGGATNEKLFF. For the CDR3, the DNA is TGCGCCAGCAGCCCTGGAGGGGCAACTAATGAAAAACTGTTTTTT.

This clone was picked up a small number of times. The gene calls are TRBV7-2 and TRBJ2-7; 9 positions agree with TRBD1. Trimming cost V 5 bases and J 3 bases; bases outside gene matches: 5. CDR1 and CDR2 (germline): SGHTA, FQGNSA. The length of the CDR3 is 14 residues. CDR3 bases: TGTGCCAGCAGCAAGGGACAGGGAAACTACGAGCAGTACTTC. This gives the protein CASSKGQGNYEQYF.

The CDR3 nucleotides read TGCGCCAGCAGCTTGGGAGCGGCAAGCTCCTACGAGCAGTACTTC. Its protein product is CASSLGAASSYEQYF. The chain employs TRBV5-1 and TRBJ2-7; possibly TRBD2 for D (5 bases). CDR1 is SGHRS, CDR2 YFSETQ, per germline. The CDR3 extends over 15 amino acids. Trimming left V 0 bases short and J 0 bases short, with 10 bases between. The variable domain in full, with the rest retrieved from reference TRBV5-1 and TRBJ2-7, is KAGVTQTPRYLIKTRGQQVTLSCSPISGHRSVSWYQQTPGQGLQFLFEYFSETQRNKGNFPGRFSGRQFSNSRSEMNVSTLELGDSALYLCASSLGAASSYEQYFGPGTRLTVT.

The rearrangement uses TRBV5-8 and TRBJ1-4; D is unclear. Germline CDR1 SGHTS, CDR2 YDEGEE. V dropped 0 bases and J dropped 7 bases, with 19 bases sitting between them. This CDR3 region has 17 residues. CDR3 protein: CASSLAYGGRMGEKLFF. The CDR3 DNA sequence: TGTGCCAGCAGCTTGGCCTATGGTGGGAGAATGGGTGAAAAACTGTTTTTT.

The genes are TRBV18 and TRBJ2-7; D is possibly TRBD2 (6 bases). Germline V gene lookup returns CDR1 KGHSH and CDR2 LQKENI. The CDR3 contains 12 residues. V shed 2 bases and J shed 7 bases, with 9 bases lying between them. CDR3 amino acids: CASSPGGVEQYF. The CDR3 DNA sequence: TGTGCCAGCTCACCAGGAGGGGTTGAGCAGTACTTC. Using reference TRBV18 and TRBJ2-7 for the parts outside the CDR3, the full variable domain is NAGVMQNPRHLVRRRGQEARLRCSPMKGHSHVYWYRQLPEEGLKFMVYLQKENIIDESGMPKERFSAEFPKEGPSILRIQQVVRGDSAAYFCASSPGGVEQYFGPGTRLTVT.

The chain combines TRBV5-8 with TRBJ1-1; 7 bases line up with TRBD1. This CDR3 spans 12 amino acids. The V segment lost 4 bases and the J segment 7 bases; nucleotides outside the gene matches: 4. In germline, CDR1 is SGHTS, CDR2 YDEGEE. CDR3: CASSLDRREAFF. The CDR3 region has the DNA TGTGCCAGCAGCCTGGACAGGCGTGAAGCTTTCTTT.

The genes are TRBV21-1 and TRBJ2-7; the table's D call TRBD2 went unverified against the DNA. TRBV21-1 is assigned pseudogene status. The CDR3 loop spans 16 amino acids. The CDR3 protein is CASSKCLGGRPYEQYF. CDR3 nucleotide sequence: TGTGCCAGCAGCAAATGTCTCGGGGGGCGCCCCTACGAGCAGTACTTC.

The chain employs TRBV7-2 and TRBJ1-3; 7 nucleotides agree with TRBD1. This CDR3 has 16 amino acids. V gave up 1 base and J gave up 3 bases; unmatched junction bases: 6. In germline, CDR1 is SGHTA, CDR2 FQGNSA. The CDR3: CASSLGHRGGGNTIYF. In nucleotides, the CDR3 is TGTGCCAGCAGCTTAGGTCACAGGGGAGGTGGAAACACCATATATTTT.

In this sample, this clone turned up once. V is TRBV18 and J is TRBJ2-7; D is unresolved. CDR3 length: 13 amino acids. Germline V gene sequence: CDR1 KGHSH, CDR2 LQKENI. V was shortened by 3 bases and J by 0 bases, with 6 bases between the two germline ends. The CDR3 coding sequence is TGTGCCAGCTCACCTCCCTCCTCCTACGAGCAGTACTTC. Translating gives CASSPPSSYEQYF. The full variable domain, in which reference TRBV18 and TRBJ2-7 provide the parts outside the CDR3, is NAGVMQNPRHLVRRRGQEARLRCSPMKGHSHVYWYRQLPEEGLKFMVYLQKENIIDESGMPKERFSAEFPKEGPSILRIQQVVRGDSAAYFCASSPPSSYEQYFGPGTRLTVT.

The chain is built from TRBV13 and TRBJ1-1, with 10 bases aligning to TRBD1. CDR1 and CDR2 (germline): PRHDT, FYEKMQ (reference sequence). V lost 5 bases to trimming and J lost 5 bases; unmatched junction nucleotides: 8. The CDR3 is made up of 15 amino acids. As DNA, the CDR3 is TGTGCCAGCAGCCGGACGGGACAGGGGTTTACTGAAGCTTTCTTT. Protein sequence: CASSRTGQGFTEAFF.

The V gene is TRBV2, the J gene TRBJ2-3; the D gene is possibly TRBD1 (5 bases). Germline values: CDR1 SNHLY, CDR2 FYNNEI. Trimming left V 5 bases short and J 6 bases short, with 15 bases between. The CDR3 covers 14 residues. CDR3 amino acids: CASSTTGYRDTQYF. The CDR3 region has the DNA TGTGCCAGCAGTACGACTGGCTACAGGGATACGCAGTATTTT.

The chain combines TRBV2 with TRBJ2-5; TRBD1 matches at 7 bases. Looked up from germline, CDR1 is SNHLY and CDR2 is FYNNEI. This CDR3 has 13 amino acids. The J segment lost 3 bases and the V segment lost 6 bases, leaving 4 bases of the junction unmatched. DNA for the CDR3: TGTGCCAGCAGCTACCAGGGGGAAGAGACCCAGTACTTC. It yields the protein CASSYQGEETQYF.

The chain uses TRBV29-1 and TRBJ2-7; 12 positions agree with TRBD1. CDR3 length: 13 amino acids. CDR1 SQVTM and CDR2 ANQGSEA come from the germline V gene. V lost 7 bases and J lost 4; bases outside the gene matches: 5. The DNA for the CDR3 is TGCAGCGCCGGGACAGGGGGCAAGTACGAGCAGTACTTC. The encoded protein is CSAGTGGKYEQYF.

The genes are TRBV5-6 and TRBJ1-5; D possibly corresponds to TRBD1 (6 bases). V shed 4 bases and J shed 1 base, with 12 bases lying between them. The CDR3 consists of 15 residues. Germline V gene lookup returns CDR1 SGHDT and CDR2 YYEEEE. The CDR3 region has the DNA TGTGCCAGCAGCGCCGGAAGGGGGAGCAATCAGCCCCAGCATTTT. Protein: CASSAGRGSNQPQHF.

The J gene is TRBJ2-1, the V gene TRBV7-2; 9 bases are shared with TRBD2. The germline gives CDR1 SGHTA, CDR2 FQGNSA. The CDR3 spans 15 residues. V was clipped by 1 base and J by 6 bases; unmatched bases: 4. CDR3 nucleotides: TGTGCCAGCAGCTTAGGGCGGGGGGGCATCAATGAGCAGTTCTTC. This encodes CASSLGRGGINEQFF.

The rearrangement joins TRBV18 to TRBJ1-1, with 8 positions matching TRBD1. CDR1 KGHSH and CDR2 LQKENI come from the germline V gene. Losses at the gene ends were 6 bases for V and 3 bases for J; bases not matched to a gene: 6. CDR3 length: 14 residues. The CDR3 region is CASSWTGRDTEAFF. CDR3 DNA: TGTGCCAGCTCTTGGACAGGGAGGGACACTGAAGCTTTCTTT.

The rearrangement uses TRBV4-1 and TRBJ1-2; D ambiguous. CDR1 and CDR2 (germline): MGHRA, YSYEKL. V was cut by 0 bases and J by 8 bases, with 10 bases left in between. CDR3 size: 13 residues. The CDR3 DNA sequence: TGCGCCAGCAGCCAAGATAGTCGTAAAGGCTACACCTTC. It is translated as CASSQDSRKGYTF.

The DNA for the CDR3 is TGTGCCAGCAGCCTTCCAACCGGGACTAGAGAGACCCAGTACTTC. Protein sequence: CASSLPTGTRETQYF. The chain employs TRBV7-9 and TRBJ2-5; 8 bases fit TRBD2. Germline CDR1 reads SEHNR; CDR2 reads FQNEAQ (reference sequence). Trimming took 5 bases from V and 4 from J; bases not matched to a gene: 9. The CDR3 has 15 amino acids.

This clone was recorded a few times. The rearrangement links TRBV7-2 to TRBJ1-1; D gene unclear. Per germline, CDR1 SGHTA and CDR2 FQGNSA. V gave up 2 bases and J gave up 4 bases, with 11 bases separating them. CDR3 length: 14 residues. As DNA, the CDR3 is TGTGCCAGCAGCTTACGGCACGAGGGCACTGAAGCTTTCTTT. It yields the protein CASSLRHEGTEAFF.

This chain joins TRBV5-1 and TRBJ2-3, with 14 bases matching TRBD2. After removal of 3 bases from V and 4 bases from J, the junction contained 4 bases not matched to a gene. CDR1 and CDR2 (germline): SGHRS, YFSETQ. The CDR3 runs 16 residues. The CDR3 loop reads CASSSSTSGGADTQYF. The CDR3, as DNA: TGCGCCAGCAGCTCCTCGACTAGCGGGGGGGCAGATACGCAGTATTTT.

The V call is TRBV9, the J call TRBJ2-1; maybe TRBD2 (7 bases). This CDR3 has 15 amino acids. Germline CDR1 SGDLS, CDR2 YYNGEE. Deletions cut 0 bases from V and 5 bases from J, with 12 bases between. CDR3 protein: CASSVGGGQHNEQFF. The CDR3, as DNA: TGTGCCAGCAGCGTAGGGGGGGGGCAACACAATGAGCAGTTCTTC.